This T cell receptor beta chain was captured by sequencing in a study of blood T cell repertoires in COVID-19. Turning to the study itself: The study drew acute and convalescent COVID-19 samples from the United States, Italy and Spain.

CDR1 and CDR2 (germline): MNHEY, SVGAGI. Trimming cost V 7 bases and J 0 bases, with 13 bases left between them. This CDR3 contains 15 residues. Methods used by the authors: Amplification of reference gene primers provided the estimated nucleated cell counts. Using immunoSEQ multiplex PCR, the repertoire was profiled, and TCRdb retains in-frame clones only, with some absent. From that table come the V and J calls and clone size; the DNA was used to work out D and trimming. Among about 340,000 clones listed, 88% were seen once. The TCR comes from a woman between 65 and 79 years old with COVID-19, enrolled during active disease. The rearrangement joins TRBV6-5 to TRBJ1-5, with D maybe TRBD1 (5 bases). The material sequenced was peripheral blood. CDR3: CASTRADISNQPQHF. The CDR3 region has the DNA TGTGCCAGCACCCGGGCGGACATTAGCAATCAGCCCCAGCATTTT.